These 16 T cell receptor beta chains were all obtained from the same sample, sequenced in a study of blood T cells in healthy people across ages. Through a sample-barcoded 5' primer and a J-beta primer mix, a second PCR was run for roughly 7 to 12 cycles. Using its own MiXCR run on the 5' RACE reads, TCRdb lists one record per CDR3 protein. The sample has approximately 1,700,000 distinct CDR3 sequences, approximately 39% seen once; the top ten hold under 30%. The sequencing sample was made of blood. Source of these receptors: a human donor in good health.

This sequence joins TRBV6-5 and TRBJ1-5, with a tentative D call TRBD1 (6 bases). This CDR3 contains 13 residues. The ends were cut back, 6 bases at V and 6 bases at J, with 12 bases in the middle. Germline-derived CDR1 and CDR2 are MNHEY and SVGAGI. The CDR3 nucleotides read TGTGCCAGCAGGTGGGGGCTAGGTCAGCCCCAGCATTTT. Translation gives CASRWGLGQPQHF.

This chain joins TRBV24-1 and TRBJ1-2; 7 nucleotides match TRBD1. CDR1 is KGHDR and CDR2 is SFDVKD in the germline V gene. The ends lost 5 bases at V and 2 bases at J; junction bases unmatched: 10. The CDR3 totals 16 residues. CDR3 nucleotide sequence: TGTGCCACCAGTGCCTTTACGGGACAGAGAAACTATGGCTACACCTTC. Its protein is CATSAFTGQRNYGYTF.

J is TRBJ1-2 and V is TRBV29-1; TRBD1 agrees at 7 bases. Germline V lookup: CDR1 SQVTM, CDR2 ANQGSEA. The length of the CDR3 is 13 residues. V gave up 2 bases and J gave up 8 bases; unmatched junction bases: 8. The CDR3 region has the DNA TGCAGCGTTGAACCATACAGGGGAGGGGGCTACACCTTC. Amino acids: CSVEPYRGGGYTF.

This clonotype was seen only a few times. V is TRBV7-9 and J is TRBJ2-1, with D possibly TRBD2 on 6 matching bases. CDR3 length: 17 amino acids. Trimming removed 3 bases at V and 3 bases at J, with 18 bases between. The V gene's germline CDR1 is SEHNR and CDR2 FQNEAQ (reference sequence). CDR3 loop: CASSFRLAGRSYNEQFF. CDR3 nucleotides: TGTGCCAGCAGCTTTAGGTTGGCGGGACGAAGCTACAATGAGCAGTTCTTC.

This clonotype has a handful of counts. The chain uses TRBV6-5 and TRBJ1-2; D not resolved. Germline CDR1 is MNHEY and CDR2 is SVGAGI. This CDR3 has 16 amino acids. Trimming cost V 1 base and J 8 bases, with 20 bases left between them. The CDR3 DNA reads TGTGCCAGCAGTTACTATCCCTCCAGCGTTGTCGGAGGCTACACCTTC. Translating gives CASSYYPSSVVGGYTF.

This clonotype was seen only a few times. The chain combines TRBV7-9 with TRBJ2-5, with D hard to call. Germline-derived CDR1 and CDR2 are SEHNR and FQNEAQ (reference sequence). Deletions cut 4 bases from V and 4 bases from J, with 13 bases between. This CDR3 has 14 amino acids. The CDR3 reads CASSSRAPVETQYF. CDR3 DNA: TGTGCCAGCAGCTCCCGGGCCCCCGTAGAGACCCAGTACTTC.

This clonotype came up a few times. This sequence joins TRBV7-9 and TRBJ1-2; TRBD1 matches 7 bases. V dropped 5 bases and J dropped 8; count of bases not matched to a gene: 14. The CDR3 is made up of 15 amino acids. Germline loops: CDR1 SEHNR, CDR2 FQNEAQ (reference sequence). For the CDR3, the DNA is TGTGCCAGCAGCCCAAACTCCCGACAGGGTCTGGGCTACACCTTC. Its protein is CASSPNSRQGLGYTF.

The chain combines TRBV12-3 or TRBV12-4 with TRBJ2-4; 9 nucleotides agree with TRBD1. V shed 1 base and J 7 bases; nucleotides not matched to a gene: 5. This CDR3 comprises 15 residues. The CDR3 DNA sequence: TGTGCCAGCAGTTTAGAACCCGACAGGGGGAACATTCAGTACTTC. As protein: CASSLEPDRGNIQYF.

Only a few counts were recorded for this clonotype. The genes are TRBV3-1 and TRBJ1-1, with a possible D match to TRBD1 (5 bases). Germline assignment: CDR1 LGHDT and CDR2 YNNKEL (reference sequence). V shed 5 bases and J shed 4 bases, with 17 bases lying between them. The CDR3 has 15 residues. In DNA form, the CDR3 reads TGTGCCAGCAGCTTCCTTGGGGCACGGGGCACTGAAGCTTTCTTT. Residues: CASSFLGARGTEAFF. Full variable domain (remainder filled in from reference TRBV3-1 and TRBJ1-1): DTAVSQTPKYLVTQMGNDKSIKCEQNLGHDTMYWYKQDSKKFLKIMFSYNNKELIINETVPNRFSPKSPDKAHLNLHINSLELGDSAVYFCASSFLGARGTEAFFGQGTRLTVV.

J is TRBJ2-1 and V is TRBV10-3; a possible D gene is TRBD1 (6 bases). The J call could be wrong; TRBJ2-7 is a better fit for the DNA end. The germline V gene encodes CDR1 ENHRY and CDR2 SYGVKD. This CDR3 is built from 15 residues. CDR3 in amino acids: CAISESEGVYNEQYF. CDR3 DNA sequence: TGTGCCATCAGTGAGTCTGAGGGGGTCTACAATGAGCAGTACTTC.

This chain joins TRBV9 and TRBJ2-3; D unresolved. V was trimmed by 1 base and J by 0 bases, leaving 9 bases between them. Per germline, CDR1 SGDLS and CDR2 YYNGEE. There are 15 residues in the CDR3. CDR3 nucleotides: TGTGCCAGCAGCGTATTCTCCTCGAGCACAGATACGCAGTATTTT. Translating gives CASSVFSSSTDTQYF. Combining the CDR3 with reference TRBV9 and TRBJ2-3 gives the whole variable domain DSGVTQTPKHLITATGQRVTLRCSPRSGDLSVYWYQQSLDQGLQFLIQYYNGEERAKGNILERFSAQQFPDLHSELNLSSLELGDSALYFCASSVFSSSTDTQYFGPGTRLTVL.

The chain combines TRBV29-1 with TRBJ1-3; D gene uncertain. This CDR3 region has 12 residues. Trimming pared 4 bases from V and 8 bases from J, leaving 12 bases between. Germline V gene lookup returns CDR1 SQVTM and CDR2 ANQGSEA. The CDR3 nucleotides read TGCAGCGTTGTTGAAAAGTGGGACACCATATATTTT. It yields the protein CSVVEKWDTIYF.

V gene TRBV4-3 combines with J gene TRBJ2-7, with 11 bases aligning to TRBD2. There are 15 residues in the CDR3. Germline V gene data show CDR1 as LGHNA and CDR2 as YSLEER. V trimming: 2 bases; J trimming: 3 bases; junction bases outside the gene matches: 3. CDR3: CASSQTSGGRYEQYF. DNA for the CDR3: TGCGCCAGCAGCCAAACTAGCGGGGGTCGCTACGAGCAGTACTTC.

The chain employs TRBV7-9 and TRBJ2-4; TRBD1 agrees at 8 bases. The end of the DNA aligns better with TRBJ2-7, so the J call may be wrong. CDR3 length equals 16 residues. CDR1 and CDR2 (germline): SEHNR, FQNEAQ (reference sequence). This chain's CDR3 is CASSLAQGAQVYEQYF. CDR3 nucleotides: TGTGCCAGCAGCTTAGCTCAGGGGGCGCAAGTGTACGAGCAGTACTTC.

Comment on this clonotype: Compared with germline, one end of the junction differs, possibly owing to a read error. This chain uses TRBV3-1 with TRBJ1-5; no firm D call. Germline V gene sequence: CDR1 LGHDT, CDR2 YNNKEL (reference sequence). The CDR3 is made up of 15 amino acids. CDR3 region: CASSQDYGTNQPRHF. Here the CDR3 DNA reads TGTGCCAGCAGCCAAGATTACGGCACCAATCAGCCCCGGCATTTT.

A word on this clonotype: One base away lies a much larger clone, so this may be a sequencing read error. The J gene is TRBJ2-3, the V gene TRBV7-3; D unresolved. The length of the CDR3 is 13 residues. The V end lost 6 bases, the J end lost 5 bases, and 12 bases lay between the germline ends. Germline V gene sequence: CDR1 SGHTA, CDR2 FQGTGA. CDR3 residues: CASRNQNGDTQYF. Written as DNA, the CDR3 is TGTGCCAGCAGAAACCAAAATGGAGATACGCAGTATTTT. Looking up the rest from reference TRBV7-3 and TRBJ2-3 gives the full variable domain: GAGVSQTPSNKVTEKGKYVELRCDPISGHTALYWYRQSLGQGPEFLIYFQGTGAADDSGLPNDRFFAVRPEGSVSTLKIQRTERGDSAVYLCASRNQNGDTQYFGPGTRLTVL.